The clone carrying this T cell receptor (beta chain) was picked up many times. Its antigen is undetermined. The sample belongs to a study of CD8+CD57+ T cells in acquired aplastic anemia. About the study: On average, sorted CD4+ and CD8+ cells gave about 3.1 ug of DNA. Study results and limitations: The CD8+ Simpson's diversity of patients and controls was not significantly different.

Germline assignment: CDR1 SGHAT and CDR2 FQDESV (reference sequence). Germline trimming cut 4 bases from V and 0 bases from J; bases unmatched to any gene: 2. There are 15 residues in the CDR3. Patients chosen for sequencing had shown CD8+CD57+ cell expansion by flow cytometry. Patients had undergone no therapy by the time their blood was sampled. Genomic DNA, the template, was used for profiling of the TCR beta VDJ and CDR3. TCRdb redid the calling of the reads with MiXCR, one entry per CDR3 protein. The sample shows some 170,000 distinct CDR3 sequences, around 48% of them seen only once. This sequence originates from a human donor with aplastic anemia. Sequencing input: sorted CD4+, CD8+, or CD8+CD57+ T cells (not recorded which) from PBMCs. This rearrangement joins TRBV11-1 to TRBJ2-1; 8 nucleotides match TRBD2. The CDR3 DNA reads as TGTGCCAGCAGCTCAGGGACTAGCTCCTACAATGAGCAGTTCTTC. This gives the protein CASSSGTSSYNEQFF.